This record covers a single T cell receptor (beta chain). Assay used: immunoSEQ multiplex PCR; TCRdb lists only in-frame clones, some missing. This table holds approximately 51,000 clones, around 94% found once. These data come from a study of T cell changes during pregnancy in multiple sclerosis. The CDR3 has 19 residues. Trimming removed 0 bases from V and 0 bases from J; junction bases left unmatched: 10. From germline, CDR1 is SQVTM and CDR2 ANQGSEA. The chain employs TRBV29-1 and TRBJ2-1, with TRBD2 identical over 11 bases. This sequence originates from a female donor with multiple sclerosis, enrolled in a pregnancy study. The sequencing used CD4+ T cells from peripheral blood mononuclear cells, collected in the second trimester of pregnancy. CDR3 sequence (DNA): TGCAGCGTTGAAGATGGGCTAGCGGGGGGCTTCAGCTCCTACAATGAGCAGTTCTTC. Protein sequence: CSVEDGLAGGFSSYNEQFF.